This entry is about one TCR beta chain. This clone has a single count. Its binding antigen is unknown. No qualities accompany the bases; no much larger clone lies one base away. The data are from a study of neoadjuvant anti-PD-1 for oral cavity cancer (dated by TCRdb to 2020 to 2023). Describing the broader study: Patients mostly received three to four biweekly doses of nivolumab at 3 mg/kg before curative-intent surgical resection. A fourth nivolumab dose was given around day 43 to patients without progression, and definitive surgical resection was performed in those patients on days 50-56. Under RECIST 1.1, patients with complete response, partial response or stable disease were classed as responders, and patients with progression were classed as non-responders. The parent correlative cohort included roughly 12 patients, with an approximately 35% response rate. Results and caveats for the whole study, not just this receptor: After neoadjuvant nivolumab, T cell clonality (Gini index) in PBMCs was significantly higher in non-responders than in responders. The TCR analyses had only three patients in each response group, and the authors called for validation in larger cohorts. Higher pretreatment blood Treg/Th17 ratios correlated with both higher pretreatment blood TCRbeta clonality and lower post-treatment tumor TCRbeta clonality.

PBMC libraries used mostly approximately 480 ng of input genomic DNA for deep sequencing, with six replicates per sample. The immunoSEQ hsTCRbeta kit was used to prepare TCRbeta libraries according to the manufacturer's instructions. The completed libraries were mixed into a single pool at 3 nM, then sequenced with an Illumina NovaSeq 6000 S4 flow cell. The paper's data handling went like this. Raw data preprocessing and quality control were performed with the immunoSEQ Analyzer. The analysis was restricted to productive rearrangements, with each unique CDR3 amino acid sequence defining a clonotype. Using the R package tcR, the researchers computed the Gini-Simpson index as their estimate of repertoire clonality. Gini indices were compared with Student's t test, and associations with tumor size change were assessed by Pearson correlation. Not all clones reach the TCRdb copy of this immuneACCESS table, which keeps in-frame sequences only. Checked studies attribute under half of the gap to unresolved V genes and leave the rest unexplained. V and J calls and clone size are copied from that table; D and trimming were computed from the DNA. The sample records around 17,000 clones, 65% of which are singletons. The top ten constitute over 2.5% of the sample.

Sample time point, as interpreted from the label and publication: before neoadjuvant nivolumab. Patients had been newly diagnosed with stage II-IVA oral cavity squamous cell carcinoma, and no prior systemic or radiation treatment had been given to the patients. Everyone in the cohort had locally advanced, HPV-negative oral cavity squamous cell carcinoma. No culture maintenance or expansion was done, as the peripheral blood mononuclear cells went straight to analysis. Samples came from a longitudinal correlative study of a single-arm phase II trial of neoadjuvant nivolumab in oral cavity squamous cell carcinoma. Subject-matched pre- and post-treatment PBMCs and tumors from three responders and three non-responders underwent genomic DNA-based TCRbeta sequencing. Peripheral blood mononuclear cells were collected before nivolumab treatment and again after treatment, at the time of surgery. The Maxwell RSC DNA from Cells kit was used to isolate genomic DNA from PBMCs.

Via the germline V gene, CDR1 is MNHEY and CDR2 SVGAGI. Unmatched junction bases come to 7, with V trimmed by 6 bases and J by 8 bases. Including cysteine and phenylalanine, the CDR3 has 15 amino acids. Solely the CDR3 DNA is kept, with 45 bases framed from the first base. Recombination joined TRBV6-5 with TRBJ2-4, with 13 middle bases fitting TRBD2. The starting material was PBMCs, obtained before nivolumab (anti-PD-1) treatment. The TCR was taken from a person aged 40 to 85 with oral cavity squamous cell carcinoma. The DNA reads TGTGCCAGCAGCCCAACTAGCGGGAGGGCCCACATTCAGTACTTC. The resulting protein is CASSPTSGRAHIQYF.